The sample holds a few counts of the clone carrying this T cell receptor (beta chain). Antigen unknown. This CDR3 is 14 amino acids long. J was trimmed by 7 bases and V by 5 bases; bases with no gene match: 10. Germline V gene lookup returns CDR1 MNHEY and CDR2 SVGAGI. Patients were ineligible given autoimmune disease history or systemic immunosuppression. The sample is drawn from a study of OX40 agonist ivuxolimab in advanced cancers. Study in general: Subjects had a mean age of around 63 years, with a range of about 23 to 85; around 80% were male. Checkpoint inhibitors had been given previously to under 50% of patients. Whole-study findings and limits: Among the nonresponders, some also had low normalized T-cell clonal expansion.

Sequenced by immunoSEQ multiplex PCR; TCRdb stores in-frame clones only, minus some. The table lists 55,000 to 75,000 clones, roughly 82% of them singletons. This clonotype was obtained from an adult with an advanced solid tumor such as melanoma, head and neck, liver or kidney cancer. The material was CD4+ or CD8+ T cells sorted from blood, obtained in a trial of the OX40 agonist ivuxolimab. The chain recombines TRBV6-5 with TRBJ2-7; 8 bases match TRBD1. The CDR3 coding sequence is TGTGCCAGCAGTACATACAATGACAGGGGAGAGCAGTACGTC. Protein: CASSTYNDRGEQYV.